This T cell receptor (beta chain) was recorded in a study of blood T cell repertoires in COVID-19. CDR1 SGHRS and CDR2 YFSETQ come from the germline V gene. CDR3 size: 14 residues. Trimming removed 0 bases from V and 5 bases from J, with 12 bases in between. TCRdb keeps only in-frame clones here, not all; method: immunoSEQ multiplex PCR. Here the sample spans over 200,000 clones, approximately 80% being singletons. Donors of Cohort 3 who recovered were those that had two negative PCRs, clearance, or symptom resolution. The V call is TRBV5-1, the J call TRBJ2-7; maybe TRBD1 (6 bases). This sequence was found in a man aged 55 to 70 who had recovered from COVID-19. The sequenced sample was PBMCs or T cells enriched from blood (not recorded which). CDR3 DNA: TGCGCCAGCAGCTTGGACAGGGCCGAGGACGAGCAGTACTTC. The encoded protein is CASSLDRAEDEQYF. Filled out from reference TRBV5-1 and TRBJ2-7, the complete variable domain reads KAGVTQTPRYLIKTRGQQVTLSCSPISGHRSVSWYQQTPGQGLQFLFEYFSETQRNKGNFPGRFSGRQFSNSRSEMNVSTLELGDSALYLCASSLDRAEDEQYFGPGTRLTVT.